Many counts were recorded for the clone carrying this T cell receptor beta chain. Its antigen is undetermined. Construction of the TCRbeta library involved unique molecular identifiers. Each CDR3 protein is one row after TCRdb ran MiXCR on the PCR reads. Among about 460,000 distinct CDR3 sequences listed, roughly 10% were seen once. Germline CDR1 and CDR2: MDHEN and SYDVKM. The CDR3 runs to 16 residues. The V gene lost 2 bases and the J gene lost 5 bases, with 16 bases spanning the gap. This record belongs to a study of T-cell reconstitution after alpha-beta-depleted transplantation in children. Study observations and caveats: Certain patients had high TCRbeta diversity at day 60, and it came from recipient T cells and thymic progenitors that survived. When one year had passed after transplant, most T-cell counts and diversity came from newly produced T cells. There were reportedly several hundred expanded graft clones from which alpha-beta T cells came about two months after transplant.

The genes are TRBV28 and TRBJ1-5, with a tentative D call TRBD1 (5 bases). The sequencing here drew on PBMCs, mostly from graft donor cells, taken 180 days after TCRalphabeta/CD19-depleted stem cell transplant. The clonotype originates from a female patient aged 2 to 10 who had a stem cell transplant for aplastic anemia, so the T cells may come from the graft donor. CDR3 nucleotides: TGTGCCAGCAGTTTACCCGGGACCCGCGGATATCAGCCCCAGCATTTT. It specifies CASSLPGTRGYQPQHF.